This entry features one TCR beta chain sequence. Its target is not known. The data are from a study of monozygotic twins with inflammatory bowel disease. General study findings and limits: IBD patients, compared with healthy twins, shared fewer clonotypes with others (especially with disease activity).

Without any T cell sorting, total RNA was isolated from whole blood. cDNA was produced in eight separate reactions per sample. TCRdb derives one entry per CDR3 protein from the 5' RACE reads, leaving out DNA. The repertoire shows approximately 390,000 distinct CDR3 sequences; the top ten hold about 2.3%. What was sequenced was blood. This receptor was taken from a human donor with ulcerative colitis or Crohn's disease, or a healthy co-twin of an affected twin (not recorded which).

CDR3 sequence reads: CASSHSRDNPYEQYF. J is TRBJ2-7 and V is TRBV4-1; TCRdb reports TRBD1, a call that lacks DNA to check it against. Germline values: CDR1 MGHRA, CDR2 YSYEKL. The CDR3 length is 15 residues.